The 18 T cell receptor beta chains reported below all come from one sample, sequenced in a study of T cells in Graves' hyperthyroidism and ophthalmopathy. The CDR3 regions of TCR beta were amplified from RNA transcripts. First-round RT-PCR with HTBI primers amplified the TCR CDR3 region. Each CDR3 protein gets one entry after TCRdb re-called the multiplex PCR reads with MiXCR. The table has hundreds of thousands of distinct CDR3 sequences, 15% to 20% seen once. Material: blood. All receptors come from a woman aged 18-35 years with Graves' ophthalmopathy.

This clonotype was counted many times. The CDR3 loop is CASSLTGHYGYTF. DNA of the CDR3: TGTGCCAGCAGTCTGACAGGGCACTATGGCTACACCTTC. This chain joins TRBV6-1 and TRBJ1-2; TRBD1 aligns across 7 bases. The CDR3 has 13 residues. After removal of 5 bases from V and 3 bases from J, the junction contained 3 bases not matched to a gene. Germline CDR1 MNHNS, CDR2 SASEGT.

The CDR3 loop is CASSLGVMSKGEKLFF. CDR3 bases: TGTGCCAGCAGCTTAGGAGTTATGTCTAAAGGTGAAAAACTGTTTTTT. J is TRBJ1-4 and V is TRBV7-2; D is unresolved. The CDR3 has 16 amino acids. Trimming left V 1 base short and J 7 bases short, with 16 bases between. CDR1 and CDR2 (germline): SGHTA, FQGNSA.

At least ten counts were recorded for this clonotype. This chain uses TRBV3-1 with TRBJ2-3, with 7 bases lining up with TRBD2. The germline gives CDR1 LGHDT, CDR2 YNNKEL (reference sequence). V lost 1 base and J lost 10; bases outside the gene matches: 2. The CDR3 consists of 12 residues. The CDR3 DNA reads TGTGCCAGCAGCCAAGGGACTAGACCGCAGTATTTT. Residues: CASSQGTRPQYF.

This clonotype was detected many times. The chain joins TRBV7-8 to TRBJ1-5, with TRBD1 as a possible D gene (6 bases). V lost 1 base, J lost 1 base, and 8 bases lay in between. CDR1 and CDR2 (germline): SGHVS, FQNEAQ. The CDR3 loop spans 15 amino acids. The CDR3 sequence is CASSLGDISNQPQHF. For the CDR3, the DNA is TGTGCCAGCAGCTTAGGGGACATAAGCAATCAGCCCCAGCATTTT.

The chain carries TRBV6-1 and TRBJ1-3; perhaps TRBD1 as D (5 bases). Germline CDR1 is MNHNS and CDR2 is SASEGT. The CDR3 is 14 residues long. V dropped 3 bases and J dropped 2 bases, with 8 bases sitting between them. The CDR3 protein is CASSERGAGNTIYF. In nucleotides, the CDR3 is TGTGCCAGCAGTGAGAGAGGGGCTGGAAACACCATATATTTT.

J is TRBJ2-7 and V is TRBV7-8; TRBD2 matches 13 bases. Trimming cost V 4 bases and J 5 bases; bases outside gene matches: 8. The CDR3 extends over 16 amino acids. In germline, CDR1 is SGHVS, CDR2 FQNEAQ. The CDR3 region has the DNA TGTGCCAGCAGCTCCTGGACTAGCGGGAGCTCTAACGAGCAGTACTTC. The encoded protein is CASSSWTSGSSNEQYF.

Remarks on this clonotype: The junction shows a germline mismatch at one end, possibly a read error. V gene TRBV5-1 combines with J gene TRBJ1-3; tentatively, D is TRBD1 (5 bases). The length of the CDR3 is 15 residues. In germline, CDR1 is SGHRS, CDR2 YFSETQ. The CDR3 region has the DNA TGTGCCAGCAGCTTGGAAGGGGTCTCTGGAAACACCATATATTTT. Encoded protein: CASSLEGVSGNTIYF.

This clonotype was counted at least ten times. The V call is TRBV7-2, the J call TRBJ2-5, with D maybe TRBD2 (7 bases). This CDR3 is built from 17 residues. V shed 5 bases and J shed 4 bases, with 23 bases lying between them. Germline V gene data show CDR1 as SGHTA and CDR2 as FQGNSA. The CDR3 nucleotides are TGTGCCAGCAGCACCGGGGGGCTAGTGGGGAGATCAGAGACCCAGTACTTC. This sequence encodes CASSTGGLVGRSETQYF.

This clonotype was seen more than once but under ten times. V gene TRBV29-1 combines with J gene TRBJ1-1; D unclear. The CDR3 is 13 residues long. The germline V gene encodes CDR1 SQVTM and CDR2 ANQGSEA. Trimming removed 4 bases from V and 1 base from J, with 10 bases in between. CDR3 in amino acids: CSVGGWGNTEAFF. CDR3 sequence (DNA): TGCAGCGTTGGAGGATGGGGGAACACTGAAGCTTTCTTT. The whole variable domain, remainder taken from reference TRBV29-1 and TRBJ1-1, is SAVISQKPSRDICQRGTSLTIQCQVDSQVTMMFWYRQQPGQSLTLIATANQGSEATYESGFVIDKFPISRPNLTFSTLTVSNMSPEDSSIYLCSVGGWGNTEAFFGQGTRLTVV.

The genes are TRBV9 and TRBJ2-2, with D maybe TRBD2 (5 bases). This CDR3 region has 16 residues. The V end lost 0 bases, the J end lost 1 base, and 10 bases lay between the germline ends. Germline V gene lookup returns CDR1 SGDLS and CDR2 YYNGEE. CDR3 amino acids: CASSVAAGGNTGELFF. In DNA, the CDR3 is TGTGCCAGCAGCGTAGCGGCGGGTGGGAACACCGGGGAGCTGTTTTTT.

The CDR3 is CASSVTGVSGYTF. The CDR3 DNA reads as TGTGCCAGCAGCGTTACAGGGGTTTCTGGCTACACCTTC. The chain links TRBV3-1 to TRBJ1-2, with TRBD1 matching over 7 bases. The V and J ends lost 5 bases and 7 bases, in that order; junction bases with no gene match: 7. CDR1 is LGHDT, CDR2 YNNKEL, per germline (reference sequence). CDR3 length: 13 amino acids.

This clonotype was detected many times. V is TRBV29-1 and J is TRBJ1-1; no clear D. The CDR3 sequence is 11 residues long. In germline, CDR1 is SQVTM, CDR2 ANQGSEA. Between the trimmed V and J ends, which lost 3 bases and 7 bases, there was a span of 9 bases. The CDR3, as DNA: TGCAGCGTTGATAGACGACGTGAAGCTTTCTTT. Translated, it gives CSVDRRREAFF.

This clonotype was seen a few times. This chain joins TRBV28 and TRBJ1-5; no reliable D call. The CDR3 contains 15 residues. From germline, CDR1 is MDHEN and CDR2 SYDVKM. Trimming took 4 bases from V and 6 from J, leaving 16 bases between them. Here the CDR3 reads CASSSYLGEGQPQHF. In DNA form, the CDR3 reads TGTGCCAGCAGTTCATACTTGGGTGAAGGTCAGCCCCAGCATTTT.

At least ten counts were recorded for this clonotype. The genes are TRBV28 and TRBJ1-5; 7 bases align to TRBD1. The CDR3 has 14 amino acids. With 10 bases clipped from V and 2 bases from J, the junction kept 8 bases outside the gene matches. Germline V gives CDR1 MDHEN, CDR2 SYDVKM. The CDR3 protein is CATQRQGRNQPQHF. As DNA, the CDR3 is TGTGCCACCCAGCGACAGGGACGCAATCAGCCCCAGCATTTT.

V usage is TRBV6-1 and J usage is TRBJ2-5, with D perhaps TRBD1 (5 bases). The CDR3 length is 13 residues. Germline values: CDR1 MNHNS, CDR2 SASEGT. V was shortened by 6 bases and J by 2 bases, with 10 bases between the two germline ends. CDR3 in amino acids: CASRKPGQETQYF. CDR3 DNA sequence: TGTGCCAGCAGAAAGCCAGGGCAAGAGACCCAGTACTTC.

Only a few counts were recorded for this clonotype. The gene calls are TRBV5-6 and TRBJ1-2, with a tentative D call TRBD1 (5 bases). The CDR3 is 16 amino acids. Germline loops: CDR1 SGHDT, CDR2 YYEEEE. V gave up 0 bases and J gave up 5 bases, with 17 bases separating them. The DNA of the CDR3 is TGTGCCAGCAGCTTGGACGGGACCTCCACGAATTATGGCTACACCTTC. As protein: CASSLDGTSTNYGYTF.

The rearrangement uses TRBV2 and TRBJ1-5, with 9 bases identical to TRBD1. Germline loops: CDR1 SNHLY, CDR2 FYNNEI. The CDR3 loop spans 14 amino acids. The trim removed 4 bases at V and 5 bases at J, leaving 3 bases unmatched. The CDR3 is CASSGGQGHQPQHF. The CDR3 nucleotides are TGTGCCAGCAGTGGGGGACAGGGACATCAGCCCCAGCATTTT.

There are many counts of this clonotype. This chain uses TRBV28 with TRBJ1-1, with D tentatively TRBD1 (5 bases). Germline CDR1 is MDHEN and CDR2 is SYDVKM. The CDR3 totals 14 residues. With 3 bases removed from V and 4 bases from J, the gap between germline ends came to 12 bases. This CDR3 is CASSFRREVTEAFF. As DNA, the CDR3 is TGTGCCAGCAGTTTCCGCAGGGAGGTCACTGAAGCTTTCTTT. Variable domain in full (rest from reference TRBV28 and TRBJ1-1): DVKVTQSSRYLVKRTGEKVFLECVQDMDHENMFWYRQDPGLGLRLIYFSYDVKMKEKGDIPEGYSVSREKKERFSLILESASTNQTSMYLCASSFRREVTEAFFGQGTRLTVV.